This T cell receptor (beta chain) is from a study of early T cells in non-severe SARS-CoV-2 infection. About the research overall: Sequencing was performed on bulk RNA from unsorted whole blood, leaving chains unpaired. Findings and caveats of the study: Matches to VDJdb favored anti-spike CD8 responses and missed private and CD4 specificities.

Many counts were recorded for this clonotype. What it binds is unknown. This CDR3 contains 16 residues. V lost 6 bases and J 2 bases, leaving 20 bases between the germline ends. Germline V lookup: CDR1 MNHEY, CDR2 SMNVEV (reference sequence). In the library, individual cDNA molecules carried attached unique molecular identifiers. TCRdb redid the calling of the 5' RACE reads with MiXCR, one entry per CDR3 protein. The table shows 25,000 to 35,000 distinct CDR3 sequences, with around 6% occurring only once. The chain carries TRBV27 and TRBJ2-7, with a tentative D call TRBD1 (6 bases). The clonotype was recovered from an adult who was a healthcare worker with PCR-confirmed SARS-CoV-2 infection or an uninfected control (not recorded which). This specimen was whole blood, taken at baseline. The CDR3 nucleotides are TGTGCCAGCAGCCGGAAGGGGGACACCTCGACCTACGAGCAGTACTTC. This translates into CASSRKGDTSTYEQYF.